This T cell receptor (beta chain) emerged from a study of cytotoxic CD8 clonotypes in ibrutinib-treated CLL. This clone was recorded once. The table came from immunoSEQ multiplex PCR; TCRdb's copy has only in-frame clones and leaves some out. The sample includes under 200,000 clones, more than 75% of them seen just once. This CDR3 is built from 16 residues. Unmatched junction bases numbered 6, after V lost 5 bases and J lost 3 bases. CDR1 and CDR2 from the germline V gene are SGHTA and FQGNSA. The material sequenced was PBMCs, taken after 12 months of ibrutinib treatment. The chain has TRBV7-2 and TRBJ2-3; 12 bases line up with TRBD2. The clonotype comes from a human donor with chronic lymphocytic leukemia. The CDR3 region is CASSLQGTSGTDTQYF. The DNA for the CDR3 is TGTGCCAGCAGCCTTCAAGGGACTAGCGGGACAGATACGCAGTATTTT.